The rows below give T cell receptor beta chains drawn from one sample of a study of human T cells and chemical hapten exposure. TCRdb analysed the RACE reads with MiXCR anew, one entry per CDR3 protein. The data show roughly 80,000 distinct CDR3 sequences, 14% seen once. The sequences come from whole blood, collected in connection with sensitization to the hapten diphenylcyclopropenone (DPC). These receptors were taken from a woman aged 45 to 65 with alopecia areata. Some clones in this sample may be carry-over from other donors' samples. Each CDR3 is given with its conserved first and last residue. Each record gives: clone size, CDR3 length, V gene, J gene, D gene, CDR3 protein, CDR3 DNA. A D gene is named only where the DNA matches it firmly. Not all rows give a size; the values are once, few, many and, for expanded clones, a class.

clone size: NA
CDR3 length: 15
V gene: TRBV9
J gene: TRBJ2-1
D gene: NA
CDR3 protein: CASSGDPHTFNEQFF
CDR3 DNA: TGTGCCAGCAGTGGAGACCCACATACATTCAATGAGCAGTTCTTC

clone size: few
CDR3 length: 13
V gene: TRBV18
J gene: TRBJ2-1
D gene: NA
CDR3 protein: CASSPRSDNEQFF
CDR3 DNA: TGTGCCAGCTCACCACGATCGGACAATGAGCAGTTCTTC

clone size: NA
CDR3 length: 13
V gene: TRBV28
J gene: TRBJ1-2
D gene: NA
CDR3 protein: CASRPGRAYGYTF
CDR3 DNA: TGTGCCAGCAGACCTGGACGGGCTTATGGCTACACCTTC

clone size: NA
CDR3 length: 14
V gene: TRBV27
J gene: TRBJ2-2
D gene: NA
CDR3 protein: CASSRYRDTGELFF
CDR3 DNA: TGTGCCAGCAGTAGATACAGGGACACCGGGGAGCTGTTTTTT

clone size: few
CDR3 length: 14
V gene: TRBV4-1
J gene: TRBJ2-3
D gene: NA
CDR3 protein: CASSPPPVADTQYF
CDR3 DNA: TGCGCCAGCAGCCCTCCACCAGTGGCAGATACGCAGTATTTT

clone size: NA
CDR3 length: 14
V gene: TRBV29-1
J gene: TRBJ2-3
D gene: NA
CDR3 protein: CSVPRAMGTDTQYF
CDR3 DNA: TGCAGCGTCCCACGGGCGATGGGCACAGATACGCAGTATTTT

clone size: NA
CDR3 length: 14
V gene: TRBV29-1
J gene: TRBJ2-7
D gene: TRBD1
CDR3 protein: CSVDRGTGAYEQYF
CDR3 DNA: TGCAGCGTTGACCGTGGGACAGGGGCCTACGAGCAGTACTTC

clone size: many
CDR3 length: 17
V gene: TRBV11-2
J gene: TRBJ1-3
D gene: NA
CDR3 protein: CASSLFPATFSGNTIYF
CDR3 DNA: TGTGCCAGCAGCTTATTCCCAGCTACTTTCTCTGGAAACACCATATATTTT

clone size: NA
CDR3 length: 16
V gene: TRBV28
J gene: TRBJ1-2
D gene: TRBD1
CDR3 protein: CASSVPGQGPNYGYTF
CDR3 DNA: TGTGCCAGCAGCGTCCCGGGACAGGGTCCTAACTATGGCTACACCTTC

clone size: many
CDR3 length: 13
V gene: TRBV6-5
J gene: TRBJ2-1
D gene: NA
CDR3 protein: CASSYSGAGEQFF
CDR3 DNA: TGTGCCAGCAGTTACTCAGGGGCTGGTGAGCAGTTCTTC

clone size: NA
CDR3 length: 13
V gene: TRBV29-1
J gene: TRBJ1-1
D gene: TRBD1
CDR3 protein: CSVRTGGGTEAFF
CDR3 DNA: TGCAGCGTGCGCACAGGGGGCGGCACTGAAGCTTTCTTT

clone size: NA
CDR3 length: 15
V gene: TRBV18
J gene: TRBJ1-5
D gene: TRBD1
CDR3 protein: CASSSQGQGNQPQHF
CDR3 DNA: TGTGCCAGCTCATCTCAAGGACAGGGAAATCAGCCCCAGCATTTT

clone size: few
CDR3 length: 16
V gene: TRBV30
J gene: TRBJ2-6
D gene: NA
CDR3 protein: CACSQIIIGGANVLTF
CDR3 DNA: TGTGCCTGTTCCCAGATAATTATAGGTGGGGCCAACGTCCTGACTTTC

clone size: few
CDR3 length: 14
V gene: TRBV29-1
J gene: TRBJ2-5
D gene: TRBD2
CDR3 protein: CSVLAGSRRGAQYF
CDR3 DNA: TGCAGCGTTCTAGCGGGAAGCCGTCGCGGGGCCCAGTACTTC

clone size: few
CDR3 length: 15
V gene: TRBV7-2
J gene: TRBJ1-6
D gene: NA
CDR3 protein: CASSLDGGTGAPLHF
CDR3 DNA: TGTGCCAGCAGCTTAGACGGAGGGACGGGTGCACCCCTCCACTTT

clone size: NA
CDR3 length: 14
V gene: TRBV6-5
J gene: TRBJ2-3
D gene: NA
CDR3 protein: CASSYRKGTDTQYF
CDR3 DNA: TGTGCCAGCAGTTACAGGAAGGGGACAGATACGCAGTATTTT

clone size: few
CDR3 length: 16
V gene: TRBV4-3
J gene: TRBJ1-1
D gene: NA
CDR3 protein: CASSQDVTASWTEAFF
CDR3 DNA: TGCGCCAGCAGCCAAGATGTCACGGCCTCTTGGACTGAAGCTTTCTTT

clone size: few
CDR3 length: 13
V gene: TRBV29-1
J gene: TRBJ2-5
D gene: NA
CDR3 protein: CSVGVGGQETQYF
CDR3 DNA: TGCAGCGTTGGGGTTGGTGGGCAAGAGACCCAGTACTTC

clone size: many
CDR3 length: 14
V gene: TRBV7-7
J gene: TRBJ2-2
D gene: NA
CDR3 protein: CASSFASGKGELFF
CDR3 DNA: TGTGCCAGCAGCTTCGCCTCAGGGAAGGGGGAGCTGTTTTTT

clone size: few
CDR3 length: 14
V gene: TRBV2
J gene: TRBJ2-1
D gene: TRBD2
CDR3 protein: CASGGRDPSAEQFF
CDR3 DNA: TGTGCCAGCGGTGGGAGGGATCCTTCCGCTGAGCAGTTCTTC

clone size: NA
CDR3 length: 13
V gene: TRBV18
J gene: TRBJ1-2
D gene: NA
CDR3 protein: CASEEAGRYGYTF
CDR3 DNA: TGTGCCAGCGAGGAGGCAGGCCGCTATGGCTACACCTTC

clone size: NA
CDR3 length: 18
V gene: TRBV19
J gene: TRBJ2-1
D gene: TRBD2
CDR3 protein: CASSARTSEYKGGNEQFF
CDR3 DNA: TGTGCCAGTAGCGCCCGGACTAGCGAGTACAAGGGCGGGAATGAGCAGTTCTTC

clone size: NA
CDR3 length: 13
V gene: TRBV7-7
J gene: TRBJ2-7
D gene: TRBD1
CDR3 protein: CASSRDSSYEQYF
CDR3 DNA: TGTGCCAGCAGCCGGGACAGCTCCTACGAGCAGTACTTC

clone size: few
CDR3 length: 15
V gene: TRBV11-2
J gene: TRBJ2-2
D gene: NA
CDR3 protein: CASSLVGHNTGELFF
CDR3 DNA: TGTGCCAGCAGCTTAGTTGGTCATAACACCGGGGAGCTGTTTTTT

clone size: few
CDR3 length: 13
V gene: TRBV5-1
J gene: TRBJ2-1
D gene: TRBD2
CDR3 protein: CASSSGRAFEQFF
CDR3 DNA: TGCGCCAGCAGTAGCGGGAGGGCCTTTGAGCAGTTCTTC

clone size: few
CDR3 length: 13
V gene: TRBV18
J gene: TRBJ2-3
D gene: NA
CDR3 protein: CASSPPGTDTQYF
CDR3 DNA: TGTGCCAGCTCACCACCTGGGACAGATACGCAGTATTTT

clone size: few
CDR3 length: 16
V gene: TRBV3-1
J gene: TRBJ2-3
D gene: TRBD2
CDR3 protein: CASSQDSAGDSDTQYF
CDR3 DNA: TGTGCCAGCAGCCAAGATTCAGCGGGAGACTCAGATACGCAGTATTTT

clone size: few
CDR3 length: 13
V gene: TRBV7-2
J gene: TRBJ2-3
D gene: NA
CDR3 protein: CASSLEGADTQYF
CDR3 DNA: TGTGCCAGCAGCTTAGAAGGGGCAGATACGCAGTATTTT

clone size: NA
CDR3 length: 16
V gene: TRBV6-1
J gene: TRBJ2-7
D gene: TRBD2
CDR3 protein: CASSRTSGTLTYEQYF
CDR3 DNA: TGTGCCAGCAGTAGGACTAGCGGGACCCTTACCTACGAGCAGTACTTC

clone size: NA
CDR3 length: 14
V gene: TRBV7-9
J gene: TRBJ2-1
D gene: NA
CDR3 protein: CASSKDYPQFQQFF
CDR3 DNA: TGTGCCAGCAGCAAGGATTACCCCCAATTCCAGCAGTTCTTC

clone size: many
CDR3 length: 12
V gene: TRBV20-1
J gene: TRBJ2-7
D gene: TRBD2
CDR3 protein: CSVRLAGSEQYF
CDR3 DNA: TGCAGTGTGCGGCTAGCGGGAAGCGAGCAGTACTTC

clone size: few
CDR3 length: 15
V gene: TRBV10-2
J gene: TRBJ2-7
D gene: NA
CDR3 protein: CASSERGPSSYEQYF
CDR3 DNA: TGCGCCAGCAGTGAAAGGGGACCCAGCTCCTACGAGCAGTACTTC